This T cell receptor beta chain emerged from a study of CD8+ T cells in alopecia areata. The overall study: Severity in treated patients was scored by percentage of scalp area affected.

Details on this clone: The antigen remains undetermined.

V dropped 3 bases and J dropped 3 bases, with 16 bases sitting between them. This CDR3 contains 16 residues. CDR1 SGDLS and CDR2 YYNGEE come from the germline V gene. Treatment of the sample: oral pan-JAK inhibitor, 5-10 mg twice daily. TCR sequencing used cDNA made by reverse transcription of extracted RNA. Assay used: immunoSEQ multiplex PCR; TCRdb lists only in-frame clones, some missing. In the table there are about 180,000 clones, 40% to 65% of which are singletons. Study-wide points: In blood and scalp, many expanded lesional clones persisted during tofacitinib. Treatment with tofacitinib significantly lowered scalp clonality and reduced expanded CD8+ clones among the top 100.

Material: CD8+ T cells sorted from blood, obtained between weeks 51 and 54, from a patient treated with tofacitinib. The TCR originated in a human donor with alopecia areata. The V call is TRBV9, the J call TRBJ2-1; D possibly corresponds to TRBD2 (6 bases). Here the CDR3 reads CASSGGIGVGYNEQFF. CDR3 bases: TGTGCCAGCAGCGGCGGGATAGGGGTGGGCTACAATGAGCAGTTCTTC.